These 32 T cell receptor beta chains were all obtained from the same sample, sequenced in a study of blood T cell repertoires in COVID-19. Clones were sequenced by immunoSEQ multiplex PCR, and TCRdb holds only the in-frame ones, with some missing. The data show 250,000 to 300,000 clones, 86% seen once. What was sequenced was peripheral blood. The receptor set was obtained from a man younger than 30 with active or convalescent COVID-19.

The chain combines TRBV28 with TRBJ2-5; 9 bases match TRBD1. Germline V gene sequence: CDR1 MDHEN, CDR2 SYDVKM. The CDR3 sequence is 14 residues long. After removal of 3 bases from V and 5 bases from J, the junction contained 4 bases not matched to a gene. CDR3 DNA sequence: TGTGCCAGCAGTTTTGGAGGACAGGGGGAGACCCAGTACTTC. Translating gives CASSFGGQGETQYF.

CDR3 residues: CATSDSDSYEQYF. CDR3 nucleotides: TGTGCCACCAGTGATTCGGACAGCTACGAGCAGTACTTC. The chain joins TRBV24-1 to TRBJ2-7; a weak D match, TRBD1 (6 bases). This CDR3 has 13 amino acids. Per the germline V gene, CDR1 is KGHDR and CDR2 is SFDVKD. The V end lost 2 bases, the J end lost 3 bases, and 7 bases lay between the germline ends.

CDR3 in amino acids: CASSQLDFAEAFF. CDR3 in DNA: TGTGCCAGCAGCCAACTCGACTTTGCTGAAGCTTTCTTT. The rearrangement links TRBV14 to TRBJ1-1; D remains unclear. There are 13 residues in the CDR3. Looked up from germline, CDR1 is SGHDN and CDR2 is FVKESK. V gave up 2 bases and J gave up 6 bases, with 10 bases separating them.

V usage is TRBV7-2 and J usage is TRBJ1-6; D might be TRBD1 (6 bases). V was trimmed by 2 bases and J by 6 bases, leaving 11 bases between them. The CDR3 runs to 15 residues. Germline CDR1 reads SGHTA; CDR2 reads FQGNSA. The CDR3 loop reads CASSLHTGFNSPLHF. The CDR3 DNA reads as TGTGCCAGCAGCTTACACACAGGGTTTAATTCACCCCTCCACTTT.

V gene TRBV7-3 combines with J gene TRBJ2-1; TRBD2 matches 8 bases. V trimming: 2 bases; J trimming: 6 bases; junction bases outside the gene matches: 9. The CDR3 runs 16 residues. Germline values: CDR1 SGHTA, CDR2 FQGTGA. CDR3 residues: CASSLVGGGTLNEQFF. The CDR3 DNA reads as TGTGCCAGCAGCTTAGTAGGCGGGGGGACTCTCAATGAGCAGTTCTTC.

V gene TRBV28 combines with J gene TRBJ2-3; TRBD2 agrees at 8 bases. J lost 5 bases, V lost 5 bases, and 9 bases had no gene match. Germline V lookup: CDR1 MDHEN, CDR2 SYDVKM. The CDR3 is 15 residues long. This CDR3 reads CASSTRRGGRDTQYF. In DNA form, the CDR3 reads TGTGCCAGCAGTACCCGACGGGGGGGCAGAGATACGCAGTATTTT.

This chain connects TRBV7-2 to TRBJ2-3, with TRBD2 identical over 8 bases. The CDR3 spans 12 residues. The V gene's germline CDR1 is SGHTA and CDR2 FQGNSA. Trimming cost V 2 bases and J 10 bases; bases outside gene matches: 2. In nucleotides, the CDR3 is TGTGCCAGCAGCTTACAGCGGGAGCCGCAGTATTTT. Its protein product is CASSLQREPQYF.

This chain uses TRBV5-1 with TRBJ1-2; tentative D call: TRBD1 (6 bases). This CDR3 spans 15 amino acids. The germline gives CDR1 SGHRS, CDR2 YFSETQ. Trimming removed 4 bases from V and 2 bases from J, with 15 bases in between. This CDR3 reads CASSGVAGANYGYTF. CDR3 sequence (DNA): TGCGCCAGCAGCGGGGTTGCGGGGGCCAACTATGGCTACACCTTC.

The chain has TRBV9 and TRBJ1-6; TRBD1 aligns across 8 bases. V dropped 4 bases and J dropped 8; count of bases not matched to a gene: 8. Germline V CDR1 and CDR2: SGDLS, YYNGEE. The CDR3 consists of 15 residues. The CDR3 region has the DNA TGTGCCAGCAGCCCTCGACAGGGGATCGATTCACCCCTCCACTTT. It yields the protein CASSPRQGIDSPLHF.

Comments on this clone: This CDR3 is also generated by other DNA sequences in the sample. V is TRBV4-2 and J is TRBJ1-1; D remains ambiguous. Trimming shortened V by 0 bases and J by 3 bases, and 5 bases separated the two germline ends. Germline CDR1 LGHNA, CDR2 YNFKEQ. The CDR3 spans 13 residues. The CDR3: CASSQDRDTEAFF. DNA for the CDR3: TGTGCCAGCAGCCAAGATCGGGACACTGAAGCTTTCTTT.

J is TRBJ2-7 and V is TRBV7-2; 9 bases are a match to TRBD1. The CDR3 consists of 16 residues. Trimming at V came to 4 bases and at J to 2 bases, leaving 9 bases not matched to a gene. CDR1 is SGHTA, CDR2 FQGNSA, per germline. The CDR3 sequence: CASSSIGRTGAYEQYF. The CDR3 DNA reads TGTGCCAGCAGCTCCATAGGGAGGACAGGGGCCTACGAGCAGTACTTC.

The chain carries TRBV7-3 and TRBJ1-1, with 11 bases that match TRBD1. Germline loops: CDR1 SGHTA, CDR2 FQGTGA. This CDR3 spans 17 amino acids. Trimming took 4 bases from V and 1 from J; bases not matched to a gene: 8. CDR3 region: CASSSIGTGGPNTEAFF. The CDR3 nucleotides read TGTGCCAGCAGCTCGATAGGGACAGGGGGACCGAACACTGAAGCTTTCTTT.

This clone was recorded once. The J gene is TRBJ2-4, the V gene TRBV5-1; D unresolved. This CDR3 region has 13 residues. V lost 0 bases to trimming and J lost 4 bases, with 5 bases between them. The germline V gene encodes CDR1 SGHRS and CDR2 YFSETQ. In DNA form, the CDR3 reads TGCGCCAGCAGCTTGGACAGTAAAAACATTCAGTACTTC. This encodes CASSLDSKNIQYF.

The chain combines TRBV30 with TRBJ1-5; 9 nucleotides agree with TRBD1. Germline CDR1 reads GTSNPN; CDR2 reads SVGIG (reference sequence). V gave up 3 bases and J gave up 7 bases; unmatched junction bases: 4. The CDR3 extends over 13 amino acids. For the CDR3, the DNA is TGTGCCTGGAGGGGACAGGGCCACCAGCCCCAGCATTTT. This sequence encodes CAWRGQGHQPQHF.

This sequence joins TRBV24-1 and TRBJ1-2, with a weak D call TRBD1 (6 bases). This CDR3 comprises 14 residues. V was trimmed by 9 bases and J by 0 bases, leaving 13 bases between them. The germline CDR1 and CDR2 sequences are KGHDR and SFDVKD. This CDR3 is CATGIQGPNYGYTF. Written as DNA, the CDR3 is TGTGCCACCGGGATACAGGGCCCTAACTATGGCTACACCTTC.

The gene calls are TRBV18 and TRBJ1-5; D uncertain. V was shortened by 5 bases and J by 4 bases, with 15 bases between the two germline ends. The CDR3 is made up of 15 amino acids. Germline lookup yields CDR1 KGHSH and CDR2 LQKENI. CDR3 coding DNA: TGTGCCAGCTCAACCGGGTCAAACGCGAATCAGCCCCAGCATTTT. This translates into CASSTGSNANQPQHF.

The count of this clone is one. This sequence joins TRBV30 and TRBJ2-1; weak D call: TRBD1 (6 bases). This CDR3 contains 15 residues. Trimming shortened V by 2 bases and J by 8 bases, and 19 bases separated the two germline ends. The germline V gene has CDR1 GTSNPN and CDR2 SVGIG (reference sequence). In DNA, the CDR3 is TGTGCCTGGAGTTATCAGGGGAACAAACTCGATGAGCAGTTCTTC. Residues: CAWSYQGNKLDEQFF.

The rearrangement uses TRBV20-1 and TRBJ2-3; 8 bases match TRBD1. Unmatched junction bases numbered 12, after V lost 3 bases and J lost 4 bases. The CDR3 consists of 16 residues. Germline V gene data show CDR1 as DFQATT and CDR2 as SNEGSKA (reference sequence). The CDR3 DNA follows: TGCAGTGCTAGTGGCCCGGGACAGGACCCCCCAGATACGCAGTATTTT. Translating gives CSASGPGQDPPDTQYF.

V is TRBV6-4 and J is TRBJ2-1; TRBD1 matches 8 bases. V dropped 3 bases and J dropped 0; count of bases not matched to a gene: 13. This CDR3 is 19 amino acids long. Germline CDR1 and CDR2: MRHNA and SNTAGT. This chain's CDR3 is CASSEQGVFEGDSYNEQFF. CDR3 DNA: TGTGCCAGCAGTGAACAGGGGGTTTTTGAGGGAGACTCCTACAATGAGCAGTTCTTC.

This clone came up once. The chain joins TRBV5-5 to TRBJ1-4; tentatively, D is TRBD1 (5 bases). CDR1 SGHKS and CDR2 YYEKEE come from the germline V gene (reference sequence). Trimming pared 5 bases from V and 2 bases from J, leaving 16 bases between. The length of the CDR3 is 16 residues. CDR3 residues: CASRFDGGTTNEKLFF. The CDR3 DNA is TGTGCCAGCAGGTTCGATGGCGGGACGACTAATGAAAAACTGTTTTTT.

The rearrangement uses TRBV5-4 and TRBJ1-2; D might be TRBD1 (5 bases). CDR3 size: 14 residues. Per germline, CDR1 SGHNT and CDR2 YYREEE (reference sequence). The V gene lost 5 bases and the J gene lost 4 bases, with 15 bases spanning the gap. The CDR3 DNA reads TGTGCCAGCAGTTCACAATACGGGGGCTATGGCTACACCTTC. It encodes CASSSQYGGYGYTF.

This clone was observed a single time. This chain connects TRBV2 to TRBJ1-1; D may be TRBD1 (6 bases). The CDR3 has 12 amino acids. Per germline, CDR1 SNHLY and CDR2 FYNNEI. Trimming left V 5 bases short and J 4 bases short, with 8 bases between. CDR3 DNA: TGTGCCAGCAGTTTACAGGGCACTGAAGCTTTCTTT. Translated, it gives CASSLQGTEAFF.

This clone came up once. The chain employs TRBV9 and TRBJ2-1; TRBD1 aligns across 9 bases. The CDR3 runs 18 residues. From germline, CDR1 is SGDLS and CDR2 YYNGEE. Unmatched junction bases numbered 13, after V lost 4 bases and J lost 2 bases. As DNA, the CDR3 is TGTGCCAGCAGCTCTCCCGGAGGTTGGACAGGGGCCTACAATGAGCAGTTCTTC. Its translation is CASSSPGGWTGAYNEQFF.

The CDR3 sequence: CASSPGQEIYGYTF. The CDR3 DNA sequence: TGTGCCAGCTCGCCTGGACAGGAGATCTATGGCTACACCTTC. The V call is TRBV18, the J call TRBJ1-2; 7 bases match TRBD1. Germline V lookup: CDR1 KGHSH, CDR2 LQKENI. J lost 4 bases, V lost 6 bases, and 8 bases had no gene match. This CDR3 contains 14 residues.

The sample holds one count of this clone. The V and J genes are TRBV4-3 and TRBJ2-2; 10 bases match TRBD1. Germline V gene sequence: CDR1 LGHNA, CDR2 YSLEER. CDR3 length equals 15 residues. The trim removed 6 bases at V and 4 bases at J, leaving 5 bases unmatched. The CDR3 nucleotides are TGCGCCAGCAGTCGGGACAGGGGATTCACCGGGGAGCTGTTTTTT. Translated: CASSRDRGFTGELFF.

The sample holds a few counts of this clone. V usage is TRBV6-5 and J usage is TRBJ1-2; D unresolved. Trimming shortened V by 0 bases and J by 4 bases, and 12 bases separated the two germline ends. This CDR3 contains 15 residues. Looked up from germline, CDR1 is MNHEY and CDR2 is SVGAGI. This CDR3 is CASSYSMEVSYGYTF. The CDR3 region has the DNA TGTGCCAGCAGTTACTCGATGGAGGTTTCCTATGGCTACACCTTC.

The rearrangement links TRBV2 to TRBJ1-5; 9 nucleotides line up with TRBD1. CDR1 is SNHLY, CDR2 FYNNEI, per germline. This CDR3 spans 14 amino acids. Losses at the gene ends were 9 bases for V and 6 bases for J; bases not matched to a gene: 9. The CDR3 sequence is CASNRDRETQPQHF. The DNA of the CDR3 is TGTGCCAGTAATAGGGACAGGGAGACTCAGCCCCAGCATTTT.

The gene calls are TRBV5-6 and TRBJ1-5; D remains unclear. CDR1 is SGHDT and CDR2 is YYEEEE in the germline V gene. The CDR3 spans 12 residues. The ends were cut back, 3 bases at V and 9 bases at J, with 10 bases in the middle. In nucleotides, the CDR3 is TGTGCCAGCAGCTACATCGATGGGCCCCAGCATTTT. Protein: CASSYIDGPQHF.

This chain uses TRBV5-1 with TRBJ1-2, with 8 bases matching TRBD1. The length of the CDR3 is 14 residues. The ends lost 3 bases at V and 2 bases at J; junction bases unmatched: 3. Germline CDR1 reads SGHRS; CDR2 reads YFSETQ. CDR3: CASSSQGENYGYTF. The CDR3 nucleotides read TGCGCCAGCAGCTCACAGGGGGAGAACTATGGCTACACCTTC. The full variable domain, completed using reference TRBV5-1 and TRBJ1-2, is KAGVTQTPRYLIKTRGQQVTLSCSPISGHRSVSWYQQTPGQGLQFLFEYFSETQRNKGNFPGRFSGRQFSNSRSEMNVSTLELGDSALYLCASSSQGENYGYTFGSGTRLTVV.

The J gene is TRBJ1-3, the V gene TRBV6-1; D unclear. Looked up from germline, CDR1 is MNHNS and CDR2 is SASEGT. The CDR3 runs to 15 residues. The ends were cut back, 1 base at V and 8 bases at J, with 15 bases in the middle. CDR3 DNA: TGTGCCAGCAGTGAAGAAGTAGCTATCCGGGACACCATATATTTT. It is translated as CASSEEVAIRDTIYF.

The chain employs TRBV4-3 and TRBJ2-1; D perhaps matches TRBD1 (6 bases). CDR3 size: 17 residues. CDR1 and CDR2 from the germline V gene are LGHNA and YSLEER. Trimming removed 1 base from V and 0 bases from J, with 13 bases in between. CDR3 nucleotides: TGCGCCAGCAGCCAAGGACAGGCCCTAAGCTCCTACAATGAGCAGTTCTTC. It specifies CASSQGQALSSYNEQFF.

CDR3 region: CASSQLAGGRETQYF. Here the CDR3 DNA reads TGTGCCAGCAGCCAGCTAGCGGGAGGTAGAGAGACCCAGTACTTC. The V and J genes are TRBV3-1 (or the pseudogene TRBV3-2) and TRBJ2-5; 11 nucleotides match TRBD2. Trimming took 3 bases from V and 4 from J; bases not matched to a gene: 4. Germline lookup yields CDR1 LGHDT and CDR2 YNNKEL (reference sequence). This CDR3 spans 15 amino acids.